This T cell receptor (beta chain) derives from a study of beta chain features in type 1 diabetes. Study findings and constraints: Type 1 diabetes patients had TCRB CDR3s that were shorter (moderately but significantly so) in all four CD4+ subsets. Patients and controls would share equally any PCR tilt toward shorter templates.

On this clone: Antigen specificity is unknown. Other nucleotide sequences in the sample specify the same CDR3.

CDR3 length: 14 residues. V was clipped by 2 bases and J by 5 bases; unmatched bases: 3. Germline V CDR1 and CDR2: GTSNPN, SVGIG (reference sequence). The whole isolated RNA underwent reverse transcription, so sequencing captured expressed TCRB transcripts. Assay: immunoSEQ multiplex PCR; the TCRdb copy retains only in-frame clones and omits some. The sample holds 600,000 to 700,000 clones; 9.5% to 15% are singletons and the top ten take around 0.12%. Input material: naive CD4+ T cells from blood. The chain has TRBV30 and TRBJ1-5; 10 bases are a match to TRBD1. This sequence was found in a man aged 25 to 40 with type 1 diabetes. CDR3 DNA sequence: TGTGCCTGGAGTCCCGGACAGGGGGATCAGCCCCAGCATTTT. As protein: CAWSPGQGDQPQHF.